This is a list of T cell receptor beta chains from one sample in a study of T cells in localized non-small cell lung cancer. Assay used: immunoSEQ multiplex PCR; TCRdb lists only in-frame clones, some missing. The sample holds approximately 33,000 clones, approximately 92% seen once. The source was peripheral blood, collected before any cancer treatment. The receptors here all came from a female donor over 55 with stage I lung adenocarcinoma. Both conserved end residues are part of each CDR3. The D gene is left open where the match is weak.

v_gene: TRBV11-1; d_gene: TRBD1; len: 14; j_gene: TRBJ1-1; CDR3nt: TGTGCCAGCAGCCCGGACAGGGCGAACACTGAAGCTTTCTTT; CDR3aa: CASSPDRANTEAFF
v_gene: TRBV2; d_gene: .; len: 11; j_gene: TRBJ1-5; CDR3nt: TGTGCCAGCAGTGAAGCCCGGGAGAGACATTTT; CDR3aa: CASSEARERHF
v_gene: TRBV6-6; d_gene: .; len: 15; j_gene: TRBJ1-4; CDR3nt: TGTGCCAGCAGTCTCTCCAGTGCAACTAATGAAAAACTGTTTTTT; CDR3aa: CASSLSSATNEKLFF
v_gene: TRBV27; d_gene: TRBD1; len: 13; j_gene: TRBJ2-7; CDR3nt: TGTGCCAGCAGTTTTCGGGACAGGGACGAGCAGTACTTC; CDR3aa: CASSFRDRDEQYF
v_gene: TRBV7-9; d_gene: .; len: 15; j_gene: TRBJ2-2; CDR3nt: TGTGCCAGCAGCTTTCAGGAGGGGGCGGTCGGGGAGCTGTTTTTT; CDR3aa: CASSFQEGAVGELFF
v_gene: TRBV7-8; d_gene: .; len: 16; j_gene: TRBJ1-1; CDR3nt: TGTGCCAGCAGCTTAGTAAGGGGCGCCCGGTTGGCTGAAGCTTTCTTT; CDR3aa: CASSLVRGARLAEAFF
v_gene: TRBV12-5; d_gene: TRBD2; len: 16; j_gene: TRBJ2-3; CDR3nt: TGTGCTAGTGGTTTTAGGCGGGAGGGTCGCGCAGATACGCAGTATTTT; CDR3aa: CASGFRREGRADTQYF
v_gene: TRBV19; d_gene: .; len: 15; j_gene: TRBJ1-1; CDR3nt: TGTGCCAGTAGTACCGCAGGGTGGTTACGGACTGAAGCTTTCTTT; CDR3aa: CASSTAGWLRTEAFF
v_gene: TRBV7-8; d_gene: .; len: 14; j_gene: TRBJ1-6; CDR3nt: TGTGCCAGCACCTGGCAGGAGGGGACTTCACCCCTCCACTTT; CDR3aa: CASTWQEGTSPLHF
v_gene: TRBV4-2; d_gene: .; len: 14; j_gene: TRBJ1-5; CDR3nt: TGTGCCAGCAGCCAAGTTCAAGACAATCAGCCCCAGCATTTT; CDR3aa: CASSQVQDNQPQHF
v_gene: TRBV6-1; d_gene: .; len: 15; j_gene: TRBJ1-5; CDR3nt: TGTGCCAGCAGTTTACAGGGTCGTGGCAATCAGCCCCAGCATTTT; CDR3aa: CASSLQGRGNQPQHF